This T cell receptor beta chain was documented in a study of blood T cell repertoires in COVID-19. Study-level information: Acute and convalescent COVID-19 specimens originated in the United States, Italy and Spain. T cells, B-cell-depleted T cells, or PBMCs provided the cDNA or gDNA that served as material.

This clone was detected once. Source study methods: Amplified reference gene primers provided the basis for estimating nucleated cell counts. Method: immunoSEQ multiplex PCR; TCRdb's copy keeps in-frame clones and lacks some. The D gene and trimming were derived from the DNA, and the V and J assignments and clone size from that table. Of approximately 300,000 clones listed, over 80% are singletons. The receptor was isolated from a woman aged 50 to 65 with active or convalescent COVID-19. The sample comprised peripheral blood.

The CDR3 region is CAWSVSLAGNTIYF. In DNA, the CDR3 is TGTGCCTGGAGTGTATCCCTAGCCGGAAACACCATATATTTT. The genes are TRBV30 and TRBJ1-3; D is uncertain. The V gene's germline CDR1 is GTSNPN and CDR2 SVGIG (reference sequence). The CDR3 has 14 residues. V was trimmed by 0 bases and J by 4 bases, leaving 10 bases between them.